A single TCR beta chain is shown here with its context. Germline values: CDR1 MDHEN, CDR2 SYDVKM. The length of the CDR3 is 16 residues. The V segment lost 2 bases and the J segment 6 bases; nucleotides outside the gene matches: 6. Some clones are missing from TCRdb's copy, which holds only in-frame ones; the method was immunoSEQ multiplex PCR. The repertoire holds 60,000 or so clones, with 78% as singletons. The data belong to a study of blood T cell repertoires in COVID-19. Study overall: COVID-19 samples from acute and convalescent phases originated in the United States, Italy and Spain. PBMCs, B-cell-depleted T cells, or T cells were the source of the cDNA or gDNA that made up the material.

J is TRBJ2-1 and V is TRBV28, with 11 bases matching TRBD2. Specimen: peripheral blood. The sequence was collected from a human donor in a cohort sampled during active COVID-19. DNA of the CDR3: TGTGCCAGCAGTTTAGCTAGCGGGAGGAGGGGCAATGAGCAGTTCTTC. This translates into CASSLASGRRGNEQFF.